This paragraph covers one T cell receptor (beta chain) sequence. What it binds is unknown. The repertoire was sequenced with immunoSEQ multiplex PCR; TCRdb's copy has only in-frame clones and lacks some. The sample shows some 85,000 clones, 91% of them seen only once. The record originates from a study of T cell responses to AZD1222 COVID-19 vaccine. Study-level results: AZD1222 recipients seropositive at baseline numbered only six or seven. Unmutated regions of variants are reportedly targeted by nearly half of spike-specific TCRs. Regions 160-218 and 743-854 held dominance among vaccine-associated CD4 TCRs, which spanned spike. Females outnumbered males among donors, who were mostly white British; clonal diversity was possibly underestimated.

This CDR3 is built from 14 residues. Deletions cut 3 bases from V and 1 base from J, with 7 bases between. Germline CDR1 and CDR2: SNHLY and FYNNEI. The rearrangement joins TRBV2 to TRBJ1-5; D unclear. The receptor comes from an adult in good health. Sample: peripheral blood, taken on day 0 of AZD1222 vaccination. CDR3 amino acids: CASSDSTSNQPQHF. Written as DNA, the CDR3 is TGTGCCAGCAGTGACAGTACAAGCAATCAGCCCCAGCATTTT.